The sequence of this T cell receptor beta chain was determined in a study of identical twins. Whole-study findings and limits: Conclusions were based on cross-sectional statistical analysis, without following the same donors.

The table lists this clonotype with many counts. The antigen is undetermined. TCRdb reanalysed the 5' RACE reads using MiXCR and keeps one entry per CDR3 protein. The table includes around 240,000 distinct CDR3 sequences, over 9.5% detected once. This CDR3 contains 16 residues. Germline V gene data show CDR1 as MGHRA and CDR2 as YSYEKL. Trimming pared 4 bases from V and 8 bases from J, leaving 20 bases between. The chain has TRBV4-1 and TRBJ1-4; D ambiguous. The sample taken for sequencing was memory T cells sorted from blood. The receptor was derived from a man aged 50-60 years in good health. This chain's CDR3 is CASSLTLRTAREKLFF. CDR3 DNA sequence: TGCGCCAGCAGCCTCACTCTACGGACGGCGAGGGAAAAACTGTTTTTT.